This TCR beta chain was sequenced for a study of blood T cells in healthy people across ages. Regarding the study as a whole: Estimates of diversity drawn from one million T cells were considered underestimates. Roughly linear declines in TCR beta diversity per million T cells occurred with age.

V gave up 5 bases and J gave up 1 base, with 14 bases separating them. CDR1 SGHTA and CDR2 FQGNSA come from the germline V gene. The CDR3 is 15 amino acids. For this clonotype: Its antigen is as yet unknown.

Total RNA was isolated from each sample in quantities of at least 5 micrograms. A second PCR of about 7 to 12 cycles used a sample-barcoded 5' primer and a J-beta primer mix. Every cDNA molecule bore a tag from a template-switch adaptor containing 12 random nucleotides. TCRdb processed the 5' RACE reads anew with MiXCR; each CDR3 protein has one entry. The data contain about 1.4 million distinct CDR3 sequences, approximately 59% of them singletons. The origin of this receptor is a man aged 18 to 35 in good health. This chain links TRBV7-2 with TRBJ2-5; tentatively, D is TRBD2 (6 bases). The specimen sequenced was blood. This CDR3 reads CASSRSGVPQETQYF. As DNA, the CDR3 is TGTGCCAGCAGCAGGTCGGGGGTACCCCAAGAGACCCAGTACTTC.